Listed below are T cell receptor beta chains from one sample, sequenced in a study of shared clonotypes between healthy human individuals. Clones were read by immunoSEQ multiplex PCR, and TCRdb kept only the in-frame ones, dropping some. Found here are 1.5 million to 1.9 million clones, about 98% of them singletons; the top ten hold roughly 0.4%. The sequencing sample was made of naive CD4+ T cells sorted from blood. These TCRs come from a man aged 25 to 40 in good health. CDR3s include the opening cysteine and the closing phenylalanine or tryptophan. A D gene is named only where the DNA matches it firmly. The size field is filled for only some rows; it gives once, few, many or a size class.

clone size	V gene	J gene	D gene	CDR3 protein	CDR3 DNA
NA	TRBV19	TRBJ1-5	NA	CASSMGLIGQPQHF	TGTGCCAGTAGTATGGGGTTGATCGGTCAGCCCCAGCATTTT
NA	TRBV6-5	TRBJ2-7	TRBD2	CASSSGLAGVYEQYF	TGTGCCAGCAGTAGTGGACTAGCGGGAGTCTACGAGCAGTACTTC
NA	TRBV13	TRBJ2-6	NA	CASSSRESGANVLTF	TGTGCCAGCAGCTCACGGGAGTCCGGGGCCAACGTCCTGACTTTC
NA	TRBV6-6	TRBJ1-1	NA	CASSYGQQNTEAFF	TGTGCCAGCAGTTACGGACAGCAGAACACTGAAGCTTTCTTT
NA	TRBV18	TRBJ1-5	TRBD1	CASSLFSGGEPQHF	TGTGCCAGCTCACTATTCTCAGGGGGCGAGCCCCAGCATTTT
NA	TRBV5-1	TRBJ2-1	NA	CASSLRRSGANEQFF	TGCGCCAGCAGCTTGCGGAGATCGGGCGCCAATGAGCAGTTCTTC
NA	TRBV5-1	TRBJ2-5	NA	CASSLGQGETQYF	TGCGCCAGCAGCTTGGGGCAGGGGGAGACCCAGTACTTC
once	TRBV7-6	TRBJ2-1	TRBD2	CASSSSVWSSGTLLSYNEQFF	TGTGCCAGCAGCTCGAGCGTTTGGTCTAGCGGGACCCTACTTTCCTACAATGAGCAGTTCTTC
once	TRBV6-5	TRBJ2-3	TRBD1	CASIGQGVDTQYF	TGTGCCAGCATAGGGCAGGGGGTAGATACGCAGTATTTT
NA	TRBV6-5	TRBJ2-1	TRBD2	CASSYLAGGSYNEQFF	TGTGCCAGCAGTTACCTTGCGGGAGGATCCTACAATGAGCAGTTCTTC
NA	TRBV18	TRBJ2-1	TRBD2	CASSSLSGRPYNEQFF	TGTGCCAGCTCATCTCTTAGCGGGAGGCCCTACAATGAGCAGTTCTTC
NA	TRBV5-4	TRBJ1-3	TRBD1	CASSSRQGAYGNTIYF	TGTGCCAGCAGCTCCAGACAGGGGGCTTATGGAAACACCATATATTTT
NA	TRBV5-4	TRBJ2-2	TRBD2	CASSFSGRAFGLFF	TGTGCCAGCAGCTTTAGCGGGAGGGCCTTCGGGCTGTTTTTT
NA	TRBV10-3	TRBJ1-1	TRBD1	CAISEATGRNTEAFF	TGTGCCATCAGTGAGGCGACAGGGAGGAACACTGAAGCTTTCTTT
once	TRBV28	TRBJ2-3	NA	CASSLRFTDTQYF	TGTGCCAGCAGTCTCAGATTCACAGATACGCAGTATTTT
NA	TRBV5-1	TRBJ2-2	NA	CASSLRHNTNTGELFF	TGCGCCAGCAGCTTGCGTCACAATACGAACACCGGGGAGCTGTTTTTT
NA	TRBV5-1	TRBJ2-3	TRBD2	CASSLLGLAVFTDTQYF	TGCGCCAGCAGCTTGCTGGGACTAGCGGTATTCACAGATACGCAGTATTTT
NA	TRBV9	TRBJ2-5	TRBD2	CASSVVQAGDLETQYF	TGTGCCAGCAGCGTAGTACAAGCGGGAGATCTAGAGACCCAGTACTTC
NA	TRBV10-2	TRBJ2-1	NA	CASRLLVGGSYNEQFF	TGCGCCAGCAGGCTCTTGGTTGGCGGCTCCTACAATGAGCAGTTCTTC
NA	TRBV28	TRBJ2-3	NA	CASTRQDRDTQYF	TGTGCCAGCACCAGACAGGACCGAGATACGCAGTATTTT
NA	TRBV10-3	TRBJ2-7	NA	CAISAGVGNYEQYF	TGTGCCATCAGTGCAGGGGTGGGTAACTACGAGCAGTACTTC
NA	TRBV9	TRBJ1-1	NA	CASSVSAGNTEAFF	TGTGCCAGCAGCGTATCTGCGGGGAACACTGAAGCTTTCTTT
once	TRBV19	TRBJ1-5	NA	CASSNLGQLQPQHF	TGTGCCAGTAGTAACCTGGGCCAACTTCAGCCCCAGCATTTT
NA	TRBV5-1	TRBJ2-7	NA	CASSLIIGYEQYF	TGCGCCAGCAGCTTGATAATAGGGTACGAGCAGTACTTC
NA	TRBV5-4	TRBJ2-5	NA	CASSSQGLETQYF	TGTGCCAGCAGCTCTCAGGGGCTGGAGACCCAGTACTTC
NA	TRBV19	TRBJ1-4	NA	CASTGPPTNEKLFF	TGTGCCAGTACAGGGCCACCGACTAATGAAAAACTGTTTTTT
NA	TRBV2	TRBJ2-2	NA	CASSELTRNTGELFF	TGTGCCAGCAGTGAGTTGACTCGCAACACCGGGGAGCTGTTTTTT
NA	TRBV18	TRBJ2-2	NA	CASSPRLAPWNTGELFF	TGTGCCAGCTCACCTCGACTTGCCCCTTGGAACACCGGGGAGCTGTTTTTT
NA	TRBV6-5	TRBJ1-3	TRBD1	CASRAGTGDTIYF	TGTGCCAGCAGGGCCGGGACAGGGGACACCATATATTTT